This TCR beta chain appears in the sequencing data of a study of T-cell memory formation after mild COVID-19. Constant-segment primers served in 5'RACE that generated TCR alpha and TCR beta cDNA libraries bearing sample barcodes and UMIs. Using its own MiXCR run on the 5' RACE reads, TCRdb lists one record per CDR3 protein. The table has a few hundred thousand distinct CDR3 sequences, about 20% seen once. Broader study findings: Most CD4+ clones that shrank were in CM and EM, while CD8+ ones turned up in EMRA. Confirmation was lacking for SARS-CoV-2 specificity of second-wave clones that peaked on day 37.

The germline V gene has CDR1 SGDLS and CDR2 YYNGEE. V shed 0 bases and J 6 bases; nucleotides not matched to a gene: 9. The CDR3 spans 17 residues. Comment on this clonotype: The antigen is undetermined.

This receptor was obtained from an adult woman who had mild COVID-19 (a few samples of this study predate the infection). Cell type and time point are not known. The sequencing input was PBMCs or a T cell subset sorted from them (not recorded which). The chain has TRBV9 and TRBJ2-2; 9 bases agree with TRBD2. In DNA, the CDR3 is TGTGCCAGCAGCGTAGCGAGCCTAGCGGGACGGGCCGGGGAGCTGTTTTTT. It is translated as CASSVASLAGRAGELFF.